Below, one T cell receptor (beta chain) is given with its context. The antigen is unknown. The treatment was: oral pan-JAK inhibitor, 5-10 mg twice daily. This CDR3 region has 17 residues. V lost 0 bases, J lost 3 bases, and 16 bases lay in between. CDR1 and CDR2 (germline): SGDLS, YYNGEE. Extracted from the samples, RNA was reverse transcribed into cDNA to serve as the sequencing template. Some clones are missing from TCRdb's copy, which holds only in-frame ones; the method was immunoSEQ multiplex PCR. This table holds more than 95,000 clones, about 59% found once. These data come from a study of CD8+ T cells in alopecia areata. For the study at large: Affected scalp percentage determined the severity score of treated patients. Regarding the study as a whole: Researchers reported that TCR sharing among patients proved less clear than in mice, possibly HLA-linked. Persistence of many expanded lesional clones was seen in scalp and blood during tofacitinib.

The specimen was CD4+ T cells sorted from blood, collected at week 4, from a patient treated with tofacitinib. The clonotype originates from a human donor with alopecia areata. The chain uses TRBV9 and TRBJ2-1; D might be TRBD1 or TRBD2, each matching 6 bases. Written as DNA, the CDR3 is TGTGCCAGCAGCGTAGCCAGGGGAGGCGTCAACTACAATGAGCAGTTCTTC. Its translation: CASSVARGGVNYNEQFF.